This T cell receptor (beta chain) was documented in a study of T cells in Graves' hyperthyroidism and ophthalmopathy. Hyperthyroidism patients were newly diagnosed, had disease duration under 2 months, and were aged 18 to 65 years. Diagnostic assessment was based on clinical symptoms, serum thyroxine and TRAb, thyroid ultrasound and orbital computed tomography. Authors of the study amplified TCR beta CDR3 regions from RNA transcripts. The primer set for the first-round RT-PCR of the TCR CDR3 was HTBI. In TCRdb, the multiplex PCR reads were re-called with MiXCR into one record per CDR3 protein. This repertoire shows a few hundred thousand distinct CDR3 sequences, around a sixth found once; its top ten account for approximately 54%. For this clonotype: As yet, its antigen is unknown.

The germline V gene has CDR1 LNHDA and CDR2 SQIVND (reference sequence). The V gene lost 5 bases and the J gene lost 4 bases, with 9 bases spanning the gap. There are 13 residues in the CDR3. The study, taken as a whole, reports: Blood samples included most of the expanded thyroid clonotypes exceeding 0.001.

The J gene is TRBJ1-5, the V gene TRBV19, with D uncertain. Sample: blood. The clonotype originates from a woman aged 50 to 65 with Graves' hyperthyroidism. The CDR3, as DNA: TGTGCCAGTAGTTCGGCACTTAATCAGCCCCAGCATTTT. This translates into CASSSALNQPQHF. Filled out from reference TRBV19 and TRBJ1-5, the complete variable domain reads DGGITQSPKYLFRKEGQNVTLSCEQNLNHDAMYWYRQDPGQGLRLIYYSQIVNDFQKGDIAEGYSVSREKKESFPLTVTSAQKNPTAFYLCASSSALNQPQHFGDGTRLSIL.